This T cell receptor (beta chain) was recorded in a study of OX40 agonist ivuxolimab in advanced cancers. Overall study context: The dose-escalation cohort had hepatocellular carcinoma, melanoma, renal cell or head and neck cancer.

Sequenced by immunoSEQ multiplex PCR; TCRdb stores in-frame clones only, minus some. This table holds nearly 80,000 clones, about four fifths found once. The receptor was isolated from an adult with an advanced solid tumor such as melanoma, head and neck, liver or kidney cancer. The sample was CD4+ or CD8+ T cells sorted from blood, taken in a trial of the OX40 agonist ivuxolimab.

The CDR3 here is CASSLGQAWETQYF. The CDR3 DNA reads as TGCGCCAGCAGCTTGGGACAGGCTTGGGAGACCCAGTACTTC. This sequence joins TRBV5-1 and TRBJ2-5; D might be TRBD1 (6 bases). The V gene's germline CDR1 is SGHRS and CDR2 YFSETQ. The CDR3 runs 14 residues. V lost 0 bases, J lost 5 bases, and 11 bases lay in between.